This T cell receptor beta chain was recovered during a study of blood T cells in healthy people across ages. General study findings and limits: Whereas aged donors had fewer naive CD4+ cells, long-lived donors had more of them and higher diversity. It was not possible, with unsorted PBMCs, to conclusively compare naive and antigen-experienced cells. Older individuals had lower TCR beta diversity per million T cells (the decline was roughly linear).

On this clonotype itself: Its antigen is currently unknown.

Primers used in a second PCR of about 6 to 12 cycles were a sample-barcoded 5' primer and a J-beta primer mix. Each cDNA molecule was tagged by a template-switch adaptor that had 12 random nucleotides. TCRdb re-analysed the 5' RACE reads in MiXCR, keeping a single row per CDR3 protein. The data show 720,000 or so distinct CDR3 sequences, 35% to 50% seen once. Trimming stripped 5 bases from V and 2 bases from J, with 9 bases between. Germline CDR1 MNHEY, CDR2 SVGEGT. The length of the CDR3 is 14 residues. What was sequenced was blood. The receptor was derived from a man at least 80 years old in good health. The V gene is TRBV6-2 or TRBV6-3, the J gene TRBJ2-2; D is ambiguous. Here the CDR3 DNA reads TGTGCCAGCAGTCCCTTCAAAAACACCGGGGAGCTGTTTTTT. The encoded protein is CASSPFKNTGELFF.